The present entry profiles one T cell receptor (beta chain) with its context. As yet, its antigen is unknown. This sample is drawn from a study of siplizumab effects on memory and regulatory T cells. Study observations and caveats: An assignable naive or memory phenotype was lacking in roughly 75-95% of proliferating CD4+ or CD8+ clones. Naive T cells were seemingly more diverse than memory cells, and major contributions to the alloresponse seemed to be made by them.

TCRdb's table, derived via immunoSEQ multiplex PCR, lists solely in-frame clones and lacks some. The sample shows tens of thousands of clones, roughly 89% of them seen only once. The source material was Tregs sorted from blood. This clonotype originated in a human donor in good health.

CDR3 region: CASSIAARGPYEQYF. CDR3 nucleotide sequence: TGTGCCAGTAGTATCGCGGCCAGGGGACCCTACGAGCAGTACTTC. The chain is built from TRBV19 and TRBJ2-7; maybe TRBD1 (6 bases). The CDR3 sequence is 15 residues long. Trimming took off 3 bases at V and 2 bases at J, with 14 bases between the two ends. Per the germline V gene, CDR1 is LNHDA and CDR2 is SQIVND (reference sequence).